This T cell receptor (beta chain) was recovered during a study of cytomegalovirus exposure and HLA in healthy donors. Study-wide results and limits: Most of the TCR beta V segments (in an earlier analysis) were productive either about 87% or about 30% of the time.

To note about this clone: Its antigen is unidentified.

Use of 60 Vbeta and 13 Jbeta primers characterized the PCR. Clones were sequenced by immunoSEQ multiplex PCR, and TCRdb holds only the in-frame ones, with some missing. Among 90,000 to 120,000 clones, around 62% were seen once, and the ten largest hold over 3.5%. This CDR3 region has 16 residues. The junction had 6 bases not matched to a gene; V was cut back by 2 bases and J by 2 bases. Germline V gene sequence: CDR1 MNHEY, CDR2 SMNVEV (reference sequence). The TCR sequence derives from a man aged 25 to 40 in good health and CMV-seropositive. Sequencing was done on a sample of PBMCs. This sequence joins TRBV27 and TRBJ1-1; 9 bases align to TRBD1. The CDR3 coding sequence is TGTGCCAGCAGTTTAGGACAGGGGCCCTCCAACACTGAAGCTTTCTTT. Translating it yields CASSLGQGPSNTEAFF.